The clone carrying this TCR beta chain was counted between two and nine times. This CDR3 spans 15 amino acids. Germline CDR1 GTSNPN, CDR2 SVGIG (reference sequence). V lost 3 bases and J lost 7, with 16 bases in between. These data originate in a study of preoperative IRX-2 immunotherapy in early breast cancer. The protocol was immunoSEQ multiplex PCR, while the TCRdb copy is restricted to in-frame clones and leaves out a portion. Counted here are 1,500 or so clones, approximately 63% occurring once; the ten biggest clones make up 11%. Treatment defined: preoperative locoregional IRX-2 cytokine immunotherapy. This phase Ib study tested locoregional IRX-2 cytokine immunotherapy given before surgery.

The V and J genes are TRBV30 and TRBJ1-6; tentatively, D is TRBD1 (6 bases). This receptor was taken from a human donor with breast cancer. Specimen: tumor tissue, collected before IRX-2 immunotherapy. The CDR3 loop is CAWSLTGIPNSPLHF. In DNA, the CDR3 is TGTGCCTGGAGCCTAACAGGGATCCCAAATTCACCCCTCCACTTT. The full variable domain, in which reference TRBV30 and TRBJ1-6 provide the parts outside the CDR3, is SQTIHQWPATLVQPVGSPLSLECTVEGTSNPNLYWYRQAAGRGLQLLFYSVGIGQISSEVPQNLSASRPQDRQFILSSKKLLLSDSGFYLCAWSLTGIPNSPLHFGNGTRLTVT.